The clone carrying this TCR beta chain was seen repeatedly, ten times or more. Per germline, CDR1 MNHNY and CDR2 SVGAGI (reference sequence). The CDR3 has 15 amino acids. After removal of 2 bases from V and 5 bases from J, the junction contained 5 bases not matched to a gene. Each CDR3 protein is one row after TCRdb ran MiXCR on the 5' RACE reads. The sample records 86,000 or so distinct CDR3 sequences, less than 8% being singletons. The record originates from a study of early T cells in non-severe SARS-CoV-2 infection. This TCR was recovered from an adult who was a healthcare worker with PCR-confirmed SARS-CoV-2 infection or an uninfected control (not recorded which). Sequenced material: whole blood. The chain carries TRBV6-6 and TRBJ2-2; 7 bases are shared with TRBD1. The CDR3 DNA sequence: TGTGCCAGCAGTTACGGAACAGGGGTAACCGGGGAGCTGTTTTTT. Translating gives CASSYGTGVTGELFF.